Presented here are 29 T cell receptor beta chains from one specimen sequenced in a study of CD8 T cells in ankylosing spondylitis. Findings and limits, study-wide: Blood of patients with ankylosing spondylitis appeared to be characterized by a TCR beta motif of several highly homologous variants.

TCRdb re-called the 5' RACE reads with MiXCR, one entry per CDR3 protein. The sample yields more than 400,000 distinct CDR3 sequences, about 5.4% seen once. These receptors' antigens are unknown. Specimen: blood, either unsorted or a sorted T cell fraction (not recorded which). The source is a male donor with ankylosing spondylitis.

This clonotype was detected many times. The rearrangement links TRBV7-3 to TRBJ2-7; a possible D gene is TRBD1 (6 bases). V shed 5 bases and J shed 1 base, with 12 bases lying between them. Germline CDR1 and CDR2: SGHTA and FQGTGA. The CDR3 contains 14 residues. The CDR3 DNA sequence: TGTGCCAGCAGCCCTTCGACAGGATCCTACGAGCAGTACTTC. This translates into CASSPSTGSYEQYF. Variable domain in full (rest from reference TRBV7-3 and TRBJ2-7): GAGVSQTPSNKVTEKGKYVELRCDPISGHTALYWYRQSLGQGPEFLIYFQGTGAADDSGLPNDRFFAVRPEGSVSTLKIQRTERGDSAVYLCASSPSTGSYEQYFGPGTRLTVT.

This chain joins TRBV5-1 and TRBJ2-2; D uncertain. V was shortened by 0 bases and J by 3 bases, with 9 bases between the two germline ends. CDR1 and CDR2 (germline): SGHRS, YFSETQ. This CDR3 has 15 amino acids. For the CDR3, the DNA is TGCGCCAGCAGCTTGGGTAGGGTGGACACCGGGGAGCTGTTTTTT. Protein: CASSLGRVDTGELFF.

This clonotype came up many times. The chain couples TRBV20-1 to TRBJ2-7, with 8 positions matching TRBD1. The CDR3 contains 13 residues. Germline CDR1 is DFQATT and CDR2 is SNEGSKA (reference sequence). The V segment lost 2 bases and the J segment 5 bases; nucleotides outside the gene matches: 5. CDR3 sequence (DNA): TGCAGTGCTAGAATGGCAGGGGGCGACGAGCAGTACTTC. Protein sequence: CSARMAGGDEQYF.

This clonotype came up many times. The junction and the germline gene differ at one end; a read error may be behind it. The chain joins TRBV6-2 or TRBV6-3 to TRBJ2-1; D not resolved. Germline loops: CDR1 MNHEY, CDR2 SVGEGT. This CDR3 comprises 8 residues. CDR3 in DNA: TGTGCCAGCAGGGAGACCCGTTTC. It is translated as CASRETRF.

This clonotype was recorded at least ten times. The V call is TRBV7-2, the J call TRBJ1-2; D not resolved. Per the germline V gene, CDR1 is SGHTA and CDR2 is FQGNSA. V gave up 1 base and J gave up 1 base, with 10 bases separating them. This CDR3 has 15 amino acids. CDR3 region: CASSLVATINYGYTF. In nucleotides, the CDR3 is TGTGCCAGCAGCTTAGTGGCGACTATTAACTATGGCTACACCTTC.

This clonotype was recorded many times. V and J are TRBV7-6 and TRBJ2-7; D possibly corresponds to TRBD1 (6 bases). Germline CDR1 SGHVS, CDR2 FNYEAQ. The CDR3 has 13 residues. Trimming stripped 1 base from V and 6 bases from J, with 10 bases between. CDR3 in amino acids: CASSLVQGSEQYF. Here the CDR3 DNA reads TGTGCCAGCAGCTTAGTTCAGGGGTCCGAGCAGTACTTC.

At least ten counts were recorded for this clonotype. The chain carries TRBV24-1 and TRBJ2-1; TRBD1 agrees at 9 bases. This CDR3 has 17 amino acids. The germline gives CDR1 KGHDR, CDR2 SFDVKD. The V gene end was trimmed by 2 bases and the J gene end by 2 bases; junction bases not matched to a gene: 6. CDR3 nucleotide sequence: TGTGCCACCAGTGATTCTGGACAGGGGAATACCTACAATGAGCAGTTCTTC. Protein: CATSDSGQGNTYNEQFF.

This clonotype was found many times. This chain's CDR3 is CASSQEDRVYEQYF. CDR3 bases: TGCGCCAGCAGCCAAGAGGACAGGGTCTACGAGCAGTACTTC. This rearrangement joins TRBV4-1 to TRBJ2-7; 8 bases match TRBD1. The CDR3 extends over 14 amino acids. J gave up 3 bases and V 0 bases, and 1 base lay outside the gene matches. CDR1 MGHRA and CDR2 YSYEKL come from the germline V gene.

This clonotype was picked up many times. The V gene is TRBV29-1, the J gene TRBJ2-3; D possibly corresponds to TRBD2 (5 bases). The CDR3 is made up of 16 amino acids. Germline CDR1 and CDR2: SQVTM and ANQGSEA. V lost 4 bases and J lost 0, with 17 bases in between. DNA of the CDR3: TGCAGCGTTGGTGGCGAGCGGAGAACTAGCACAGATACGCAGTATTTT. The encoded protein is CSVGGERRTSTDTQYF.

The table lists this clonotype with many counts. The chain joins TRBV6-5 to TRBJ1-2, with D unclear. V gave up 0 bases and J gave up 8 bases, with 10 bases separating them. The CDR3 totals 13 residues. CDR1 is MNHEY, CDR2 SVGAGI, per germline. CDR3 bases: TGTGCCAGCAGTTACTCGGGAGTCGGGGGCTACACCTTC. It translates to CASSYSGVGGYTF.

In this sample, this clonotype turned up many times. This CDR3 reads CSAPRDIYSYEQYF. The CDR3 nucleotides read TGCAGTGCCCCTCGGGACATCTACTCCTACGAGCAGTACTTC. The chain couples TRBV20-1 to TRBJ2-7; D may be TRBD1 (6 bases). CDR1 is DFQATT and CDR2 is SNEGSKA in the germline V gene (reference sequence). The CDR3 sequence is 14 residues long. The ends were cut back, 6 bases at V and 0 bases at J, with 15 bases in the middle.

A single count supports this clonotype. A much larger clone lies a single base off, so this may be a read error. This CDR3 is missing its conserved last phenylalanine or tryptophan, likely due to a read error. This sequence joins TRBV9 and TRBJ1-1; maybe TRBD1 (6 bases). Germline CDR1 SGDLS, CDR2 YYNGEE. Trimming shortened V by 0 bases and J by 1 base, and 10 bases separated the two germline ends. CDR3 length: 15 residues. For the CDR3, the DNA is TGTGCCAGCAGCGTAGAACAGGGTCAGAACACTGAAGCTTTCCTT. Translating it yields CASSVEQGQNTEAFL.

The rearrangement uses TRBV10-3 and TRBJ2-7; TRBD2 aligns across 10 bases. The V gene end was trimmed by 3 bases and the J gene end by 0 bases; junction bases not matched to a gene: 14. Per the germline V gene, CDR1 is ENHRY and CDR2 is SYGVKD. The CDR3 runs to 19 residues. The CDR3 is CAISDGRETSGKSSYEQYF. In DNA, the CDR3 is TGTGCCATCAGTGACGGAAGGGAAACTAGCGGGAAGAGCTCCTACGAGCAGTACTTC.

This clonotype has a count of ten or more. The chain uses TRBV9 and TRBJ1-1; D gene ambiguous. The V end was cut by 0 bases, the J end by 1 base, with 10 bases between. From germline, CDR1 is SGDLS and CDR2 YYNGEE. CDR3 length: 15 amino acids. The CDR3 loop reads CASSVDLRRNTEAFF. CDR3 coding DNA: TGTGCCAGCAGCGTAGATCTACGTCGGAACACTGAAGCTTTCTTT.

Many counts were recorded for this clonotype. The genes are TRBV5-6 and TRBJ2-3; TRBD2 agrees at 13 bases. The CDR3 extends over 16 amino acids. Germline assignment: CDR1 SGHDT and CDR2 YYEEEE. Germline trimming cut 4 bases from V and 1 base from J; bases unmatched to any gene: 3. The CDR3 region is CASSLTSGGGTDTQYF. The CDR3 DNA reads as TGTGCCAGCAGCCTAACTAGCGGGGGGGGCACAGATACGCAGTATTTT.

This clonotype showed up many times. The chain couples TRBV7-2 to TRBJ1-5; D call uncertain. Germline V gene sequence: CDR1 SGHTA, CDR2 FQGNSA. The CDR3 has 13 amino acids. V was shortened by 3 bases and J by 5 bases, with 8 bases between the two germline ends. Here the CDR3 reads CASSFKGDQPQHF. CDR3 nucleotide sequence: TGTGCCAGCAGCTTCAAGGGAGATCAGCCCCAGCATTTT.

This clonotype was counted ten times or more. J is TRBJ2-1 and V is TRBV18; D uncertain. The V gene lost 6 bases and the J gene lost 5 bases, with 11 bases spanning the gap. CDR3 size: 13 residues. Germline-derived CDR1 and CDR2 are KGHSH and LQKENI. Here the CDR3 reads CASSSNYDNEQFF. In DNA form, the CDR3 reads TGTGCCAGCTCGTCAAACTACGACAATGAGCAGTTCTTC.

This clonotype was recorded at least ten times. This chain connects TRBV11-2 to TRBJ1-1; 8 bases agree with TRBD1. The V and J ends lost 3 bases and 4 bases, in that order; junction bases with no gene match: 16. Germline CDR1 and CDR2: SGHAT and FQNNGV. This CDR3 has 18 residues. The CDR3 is CASSFLSGQGFEGTEAFF. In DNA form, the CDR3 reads TGTGCCAGCAGCTTCCTTTCTGGACAGGGATTTGAAGGCACTGAAGCTTTCTTT.

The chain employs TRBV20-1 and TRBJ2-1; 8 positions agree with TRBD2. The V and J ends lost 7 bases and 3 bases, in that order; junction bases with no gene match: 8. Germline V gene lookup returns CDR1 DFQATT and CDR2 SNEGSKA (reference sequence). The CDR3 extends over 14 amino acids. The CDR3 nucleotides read TGCAGTGTGCCCCCGGGGGGGCGCTACAATGAGCAGTTCTTC. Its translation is CSVPPGGRYNEQFF.

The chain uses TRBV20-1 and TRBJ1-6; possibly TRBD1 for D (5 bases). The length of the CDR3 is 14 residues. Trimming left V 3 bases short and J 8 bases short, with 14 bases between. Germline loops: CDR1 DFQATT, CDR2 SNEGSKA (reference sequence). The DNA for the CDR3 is TGCAGTGCTAGGGAGACAGAAGGGGATTCACCCCTCCACTTT. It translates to CSARETEGDSPLHF.

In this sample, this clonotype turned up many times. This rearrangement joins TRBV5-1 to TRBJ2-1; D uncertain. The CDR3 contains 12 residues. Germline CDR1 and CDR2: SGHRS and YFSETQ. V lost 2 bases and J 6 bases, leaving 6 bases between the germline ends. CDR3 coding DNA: TGCGCCAGCAGCTTAATAGGCAATGAGCAGTTCTTC. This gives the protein CASSLIGNEQFF.

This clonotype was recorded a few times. CDR3 protein: CASGRGGLSYEQYF. For the CDR3, the DNA is TGTGCTAGTGGGAGGGGAGGGCTCTCCTACGAGCAGTACTTC. V gene TRBV12-5 combines with J gene TRBJ2-7; 7 positions agree with TRBD2. The V segment lost 6 bases and the J segment 0 bases; nucleotides outside the gene matches: 5. CDR1 is LGHNT and CDR2 is FRNRAP in the germline V gene. This CDR3 region has 14 residues.

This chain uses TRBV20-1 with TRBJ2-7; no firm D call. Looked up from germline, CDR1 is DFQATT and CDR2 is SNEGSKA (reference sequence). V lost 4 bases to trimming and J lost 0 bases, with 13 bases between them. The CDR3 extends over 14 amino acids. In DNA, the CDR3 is TGCAGTGCTAATAAACTTTCACCCTCCTACGAGCAGTACTTC. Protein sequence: CSANKLSPSYEQYF.

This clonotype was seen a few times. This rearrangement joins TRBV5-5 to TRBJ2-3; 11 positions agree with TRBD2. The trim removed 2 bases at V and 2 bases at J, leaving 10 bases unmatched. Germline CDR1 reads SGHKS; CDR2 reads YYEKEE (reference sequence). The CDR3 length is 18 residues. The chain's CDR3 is CASSLATGTSGLTDTQYF. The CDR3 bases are TGTGCCAGCAGCTTAGCGACCGGGACTAGCGGACTCACAGATACGCAGTATTTT.

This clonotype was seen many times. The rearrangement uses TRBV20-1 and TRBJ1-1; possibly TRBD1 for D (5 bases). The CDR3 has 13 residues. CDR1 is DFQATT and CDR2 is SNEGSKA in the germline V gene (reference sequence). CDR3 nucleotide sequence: TGCAGCGCTTGCAGGGATTTGAACACTGAAGCTTTCTTT. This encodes CSACRDLNTEAFF.

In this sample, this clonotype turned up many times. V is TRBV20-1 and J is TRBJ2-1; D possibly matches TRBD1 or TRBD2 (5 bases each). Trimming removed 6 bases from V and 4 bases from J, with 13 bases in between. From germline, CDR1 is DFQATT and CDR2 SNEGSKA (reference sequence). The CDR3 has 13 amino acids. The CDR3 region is CSAPGQPYNEQFF. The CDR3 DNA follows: TGCAGTGCCCCGGGGCAGCCATACAATGAGCAGTTCTTC.

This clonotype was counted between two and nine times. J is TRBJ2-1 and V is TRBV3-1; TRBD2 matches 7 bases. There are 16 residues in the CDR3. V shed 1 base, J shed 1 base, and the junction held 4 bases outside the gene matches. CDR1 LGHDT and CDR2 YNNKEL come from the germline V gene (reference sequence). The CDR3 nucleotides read TGTGCCAGCAGCCAAGGTGGCGGGGGATCCTACAATGAGCAGTTCTTC. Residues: CASSQGGGGSYNEQFF.

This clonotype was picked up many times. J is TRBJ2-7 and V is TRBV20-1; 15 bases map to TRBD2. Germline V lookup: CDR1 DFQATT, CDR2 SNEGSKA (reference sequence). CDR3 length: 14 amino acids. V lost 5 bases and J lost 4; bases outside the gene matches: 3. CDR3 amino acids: CSAGGLAGGYEQYF. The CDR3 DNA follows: TGCAGTGCTGGGGGACTAGCGGGGGGATACGAGCAGTACTTC.

The CDR3 loop is CASSSDRSYQPQHF. CDR3 nucleotide sequence: TGTGCCAGCAGCTCGGACAGGTCCTATCAGCCCCAGCATTTT. The rearrangement joins TRBV7-9 to TRBJ1-5, with 7 positions matching TRBD1. The V segment lost 4 bases and the J segment 5 bases; nucleotides outside the gene matches: 5. This CDR3 has 14 residues. CDR1 and CDR2 (germline): SEHNR, FQNEAQ (reference sequence).